Shown below are 25 T cell receptor beta chains from a single sample sequenced in a study of T cell responses to AZD1222 COVID-19 vaccine. Measured with immunoSEQ multiplex PCR; TCRdb has only the in-frame clones, and not every one. Here the sample spans 150,000 to 180,000 clones, under 95% being singletons. The sample in question was peripheral blood, obtained on day 0 of AZD1222 vaccination. All receptors derive from an adult in good health.

The J gene is TRBJ1-1, the V gene TRBV7-6; 8 bases align to TRBD1. Losses at the gene ends were 1 base for V and 8 bases for J; bases not matched to a gene: 9. The CDR3 spans 15 residues. CDR1 is SGHVS, CDR2 FNYEAQ, per germline. The CDR3 sequence is CASSLEPGQDIEAFF. CDR3 bases: TGTGCCAGCAGCTTAGAACCGGGACAGGACATCGAAGCTTTCTTT.

The DNA of the CDR3 is TGTGCCAGCAGTGAATCTGCAGGGACGAACACTGAAGCTTTCTTT. This encodes CASSESAGTNTEAFF. The rearrangement joins TRBV25-1 to TRBJ1-1; D possibly corresponds to TRBD1 (5 bases). V lost 1 base, J lost 1 base, and 10 bases lay in between. The CDR3 spans 15 residues. Germline CDR1 and CDR2: MGHDK and SYGVNS.

This clone was seen a handful of times. V is TRBV27 and J is TRBJ2-3, with no clear D. The CDR3 spans 12 residues. Between the trimmed V and J ends, which lost 6 bases and 2 bases, there was a span of 6 bases. The germline gives CDR1 MNHEY, CDR2 SMNVEV (reference sequence). The CDR3 reads CASSPTTDTQYF. CDR3 bases: TGTGCCAGCAGCCCAACCACAGATACGCAGTATTTT.

The rearrangement joins TRBV2 to TRBJ2-4, with D possibly being TRBD1 or TRBD2 (6 bases each). Trimming stripped 7 bases from V and 1 base from J, with 14 bases between. Germline CDR1 reads SNHLY; CDR2 reads FYNNEI. There are 15 residues in the CDR3. The CDR3 DNA reads as TGTGCCAGCAAGGGGGAGGAGGGGGCCAAAAACATTCAGTACTTC. Translation gives CASKGEEGAKNIQYF.

The gene calls are TRBV7-2 and TRBJ1-4; possible D gene TRBD1, 5 bases. Germline CDR1 reads SGHTA; CDR2 reads FQGNSA. The CDR3 loop spans 18 amino acids. The ends were cut back, 6 bases at V and 0 bases at J, with 20 bases in the middle. The DNA for the CDR3 is TGTGCCAGCAGACCAGGCCGGGACGGCCCTCCAACTAATGAAAAACTGTTTTTT. Protein sequence: CASRPGRDGPPTNEKLFF.

V gene TRBV6-5 combines with J gene TRBJ1-2; TRBD1 is a possible D gene (5 bases). This CDR3 is built from 15 residues. CDR1 is MNHEY, CDR2 SVGAGI, per germline. Trimming shortened V by 0 bases and J by 7 bases, and 15 bases separated the two germline ends. The CDR3: CASSYSTRGAFGYTF. DNA for the CDR3: TGTGCCAGCAGTTACTCTACCAGAGGGGCCTTTGGCTACACCTTC.

This clone appeared a single time. The chain recombines TRBV12-3 or TRBV12-4 with TRBJ1-1, with unresolved D. Deletions cut 1 base from V and 8 bases from J, with 5 bases between. The CDR3 is 11 residues long. CDR3 DNA: TGTGCCAGCAGTTTAGTGGGGGAAGCTTTCTTT. Its protein is CASSLVGEAFF.

The rearrangement links TRBV28 to TRBJ1-6; 7 bases line up with TRBD1. The CDR3 length is 15 residues. From germline, CDR1 is MDHEN and CDR2 SYDVKM. J was trimmed by 10 bases and V by 5 bases; bases with no gene match: 11. The CDR3 is CASSLPQGPPSPLHF. The CDR3 DNA reads TGTGCCAGCAGTCTTCCACAGGGGCCCCCCTCACCCCTCCACTTT.

The chain carries TRBV28 and TRBJ1-1; the D gene is possibly TRBD1 (5 bases). The germline V gene has CDR1 MDHEN and CDR2 SYDVKM. V was trimmed by 3 bases and J by 0 bases, leaving 17 bases between them. The CDR3 runs 17 residues. In DNA form, the CDR3 reads TGTGCCAGCAGTTTTGAGGGAACCCCGGACATGAACACTGAAGCTTTCTTT. Translating gives CASSFEGTPDMNTEAFF.

This chain joins TRBV3-1 (or the pseudogene TRBV3-2) and TRBJ1-4; 7 bases are a match to TRBD1. Trimming cost V 2 bases and J 8 bases; bases outside gene matches: 8. There are 15 residues in the CDR3. Germline V gene sequence: CDR1 LGHDT, CDR2 YNNKEL (reference sequence). Written as DNA, the CDR3 is TGTGCCAGCAGCCAAACCGGGACAGCGGGCGAAAAACTGTTTTTT. This sequence encodes CASSQTGTAGEKLFF.

This chain links TRBV11-2 with TRBJ1-3; D is undetermined. Germline CDR1 is SGHAT and CDR2 is FQNNGV. V gave up 0 bases and J gave up 4 bases, with 19 bases separating them. This CDR3 contains 18 residues. DNA of the CDR3: TGTGCCAGCAGCTTAGAATCGGGATCGGTGGGAATAGGAAACACCATATATTTT. Encoded protein: CASSLESGSVGIGNTIYF.

This clone has just one count. This rearrangement joins TRBV7-2 to TRBJ1-6; 11 nucleotides agree with TRBD1. CDR1 and CDR2 from the germline V gene are SGHTA and FQGNSA. V shed 6 bases, J shed 9 bases, and the junction held 16 bases outside the gene matches. The length of the CDR3 is 18 residues. CDR3 amino acids: CASSSTPPRTGGGSPLHF. CDR3 nucleotide sequence: TGTGCCAGCAGTTCAACCCCCCCCAGGACAGGGGGCGGTTCACCCCTCCACTTT.

This chain links TRBV11-3 with TRBJ2-7; D is ambiguous. Trimming removed 1 base at V and 2 bases at J, with 12 bases between. There are 15 residues in the CDR3. Germline V gives CDR1 SGHNT, CDR2 YENEEA. The CDR3 loop is CASSLGGQGPYEQYF. CDR3 bases: TGTGCCAGCAGCTTAGGCGGCCAAGGTCCCTACGAGCAGTACTTC.

The V and J genes are TRBV30 and TRBJ1-6; TRBD1 might be the D (6 bases). Between the trimmed V and J ends, which lost 4 bases and 7 bases, there was a span of 11 bases. Germline CDR1 is GTSNPN and CDR2 is SVGIG (reference sequence). The CDR3 sequence is 13 residues long. The chain's CDR3 is CAWIGRGNSPLHF. CDR3 in DNA: TGTGCCTGGATCGGCAGGGGCAATTCACCCCTCCACTTT. The variable domain in full, completed from reference TRBV30 and TRBJ1-6, reads SQTIHQWPATLVQPVGSPLSLECTVEGTSNPNLYWYRQAAGRGLQLLFYSVGIGQISSEVPQNLSASRPQDRQFILSSKKLLLSDSGFYLCAWIGRGNSPLHFGNGTRLTVT.

The V and J genes are TRBV7-2 and TRBJ1-2; D is perhaps TRBD1 (5 bases). The CDR3 sequence is 13 residues long. Germline assignment: CDR1 SGHTA and CDR2 FQGNSA. Trimming cost V 4 bases and J 7 bases, with 13 bases left between them. The CDR3 spells CASSSGTPRGYTF. DNA for the CDR3: TGTGCCAGCAGCTCCGGGACCCCCCGTGGCTACACCTTC.

This chain links TRBV5-1 with TRBJ2-1, with 11 nucleotides matching TRBD2. Germline lookup yields CDR1 SGHRS and CDR2 YFSETQ. The trim removed 5 bases at V and 8 bases at J, leaving 12 bases unmatched. This CDR3 spans 16 amino acids. This CDR3 reads CASRSVAGGLNYEQFF. The CDR3 nucleotides read TGCGCCAGCAGGTCCGTAGCGGGAGGGCTGAACTATGAGCAGTTCTTC.

This clone was recorded only once. The gene calls are TRBV9 and TRBJ1-2; TRBD1 agrees at 7 bases. Germline CDR1 and CDR2: SGDLS and YYNGEE. The ends lost 4 bases at V and 4 bases at J; junction bases unmatched: 4. This CDR3 has 13 amino acids. CDR3 in DNA: TGTGCCAGCAGCCCAGGGACAGCCTATGGCTACACCTTC. Amino acids: CASSPGTAYGYTF.

This sequence joins TRBV19 and TRBJ1-5, with 8 bases matching TRBD1. Germline V gene data show CDR1 as LNHDA and CDR2 as SQIVND (reference sequence). The CDR3 has 15 residues. The ends lost 6 bases at V and 5 bases at J; junction bases unmatched: 9. The CDR3 spells CASSRTGRYHQPQHF. The CDR3 DNA follows: TGTGCCAGTAGCAGGACAGGGAGATATCATCAGCCCCAGCATTTT.

This clone has a single count. This rearrangement joins TRBV7-3 to TRBJ2-7; TRBD2 matches 8 bases. Germline lookup yields CDR1 SGHTA and CDR2 FQGTGA. V lost 6 bases and J lost 0; bases outside the gene matches: 4. The CDR3 has 14 residues. The chain's CDR3 is CASRPSGSSYEQYF. In DNA form, the CDR3 reads TGTGCCAGCAGGCCCAGCGGGAGCTCCTACGAGCAGTACTTC. Full variable domain (outside the CDR3, taken from reference TRBV7-3 and TRBJ2-7): GAGVSQTPSNKVTEKGKYVELRCDPISGHTALYWYRQSLGQGPEFLIYFQGTGAADDSGLPNDRFFAVRPEGSVSTLKIQRTERGDSAVYLCASRPSGSSYEQYFGPGTRLTVT.

Here the CDR3 DNA reads TGTGCCAGCAGCGTCCCGGGACAGGGGGATTTGGACGAAAAACTGTTTTTT. Its protein is CASSVPGQGDLDEKLFF. The chain couples TRBV7-9 to TRBJ1-4; 11 nucleotides align to TRBD1. The CDR3 sequence is 17 residues long. Germline CDR1 reads SEHNR; CDR2 reads FQNEAQ (reference sequence). V lost 5 bases and J lost 8; bases outside the gene matches: 13.

The chain has TRBV29-1 and TRBJ2-7, with TRBD1 matching 8 bases. This CDR3 has 12 amino acids. V lost 5 bases, J lost 2 bases, and 2 bases stayed unmatched. Germline loops: CDR1 SQVTM, CDR2 ANQGSEA. Written as DNA, the CDR3 is TGCAGCGTTCAACAGGGGGCCTACGAGCAGTACTTC. This gives the protein CSVQQGAYEQYF.

This sequence joins TRBV7-3 and TRBJ2-1; 11 nucleotides align to TRBD2. The CDR3 runs 16 residues. The ends lost 5 bases at V and 0 bases at J; junction bases unmatched: 3. Looked up from germline, CDR1 is SGHTA and CDR2 is FQGTGA. In nucleotides, the CDR3 is TGTGCCAGCAGCAGAACTAGCGGGAGCTCCTACAATGAGCAGTTCTTC. This translates into CASSRTSGSSYNEQFF.

This sequence joins TRBV7-9 and TRBJ1-1; D is ambiguous. The CDR3 totals 12 residues. In germline, CDR1 is SEHNR, CDR2 FQNEAQ (reference sequence). V was clipped by 7 bases and J by 6 bases, with 12 bases between them. CDR3 bases: TGTGCCAGCAACTCCCAGCAGTCTGAAGCTTTCTTT. This gives the protein CASNSQQSEAFF.

This rearrangement joins TRBV19 to TRBJ1-5; no clear D gene. V was cut by 3 bases and J by 2 bases, with 8 bases left in between. CDR1 is LNHDA, CDR2 SQIVND, per germline (reference sequence). The CDR3 extends over 14 amino acids. CDR3 residues: CASSIKGGNQPQHF. The DNA for the CDR3 is TGTGCCAGTAGTATTAAGGGCGGCAATCAGCCCCAGCATTTT.

V usage is TRBV28 and J usage is TRBJ1-4, with D maybe TRBD1 (5 bases). CDR3 length: 15 amino acids. V gave up 5 bases and J gave up 3 bases, with 13 bases separating them. From germline, CDR1 is MDHEN and CDR2 SYDVKM. Here the CDR3 DNA reads TGTGCCAGCAGTACCCCCAGGGAGGCTAATGAAAAACTGTTTTTT. It codes for CASSTPREANEKLFF.